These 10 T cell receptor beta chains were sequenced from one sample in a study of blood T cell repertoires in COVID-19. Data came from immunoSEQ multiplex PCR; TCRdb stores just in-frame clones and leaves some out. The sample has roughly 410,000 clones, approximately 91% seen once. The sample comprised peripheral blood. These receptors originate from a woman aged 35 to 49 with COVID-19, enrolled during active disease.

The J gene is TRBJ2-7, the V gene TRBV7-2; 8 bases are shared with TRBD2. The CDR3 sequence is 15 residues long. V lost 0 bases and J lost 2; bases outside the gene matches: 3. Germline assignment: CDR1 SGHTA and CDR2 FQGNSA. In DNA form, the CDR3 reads TGTGCCAGCAGCTTAGCTAGCGGGGAAGCCTACGAGCAGTACTTC. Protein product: CASSLASGEAYEQYF.

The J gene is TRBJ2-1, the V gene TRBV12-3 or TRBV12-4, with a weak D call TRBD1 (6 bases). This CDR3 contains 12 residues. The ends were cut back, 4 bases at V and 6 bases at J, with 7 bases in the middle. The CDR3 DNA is TGTGCCAGCAGTTACAGGGTCAATGAGCAGTTCTTC. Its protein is CASSYRVNEQFF.

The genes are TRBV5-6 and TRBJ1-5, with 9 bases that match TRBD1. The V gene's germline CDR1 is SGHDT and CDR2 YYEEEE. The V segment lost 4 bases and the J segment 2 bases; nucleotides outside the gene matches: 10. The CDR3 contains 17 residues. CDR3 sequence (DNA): TGTGCCAGCAGCAAACGGACAGGGGTCGTCGGCAATCAGCCCCAGCATTTT. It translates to CASSKRTGVVGNQPQHF.

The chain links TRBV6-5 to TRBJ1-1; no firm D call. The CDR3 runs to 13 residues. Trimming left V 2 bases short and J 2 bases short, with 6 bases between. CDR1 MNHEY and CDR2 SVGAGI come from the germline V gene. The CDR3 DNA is TGTGCCAGCAGTTACACTGAAAACACTGAAGCTTTCTTT. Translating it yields CASSYTENTEAFF.

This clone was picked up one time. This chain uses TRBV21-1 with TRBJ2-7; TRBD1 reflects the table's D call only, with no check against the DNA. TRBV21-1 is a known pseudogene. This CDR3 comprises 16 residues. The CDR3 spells CASNKYRGQGSYEQYF. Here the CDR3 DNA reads TGTGCCAGCAACAAATATCGCGGACAGGGTTCCTACGAGCAGTACTTC.

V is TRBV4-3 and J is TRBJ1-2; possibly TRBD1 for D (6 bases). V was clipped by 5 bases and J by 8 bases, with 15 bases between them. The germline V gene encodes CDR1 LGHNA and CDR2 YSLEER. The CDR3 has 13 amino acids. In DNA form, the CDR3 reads TGCGCCAGCAGCTTAGGGGGTCGGAGCGGCTACACCTTC. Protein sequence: CASSLGGRSGYTF.

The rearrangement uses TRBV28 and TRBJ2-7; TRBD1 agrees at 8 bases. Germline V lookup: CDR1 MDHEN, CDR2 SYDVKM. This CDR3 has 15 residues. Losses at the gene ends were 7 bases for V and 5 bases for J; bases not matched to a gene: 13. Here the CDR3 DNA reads TGTGCCAGCACCCAAAGGGCAGGGGGCTACCACGAGCAGTACTTC. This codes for CASTQRAGGYHEQYF.

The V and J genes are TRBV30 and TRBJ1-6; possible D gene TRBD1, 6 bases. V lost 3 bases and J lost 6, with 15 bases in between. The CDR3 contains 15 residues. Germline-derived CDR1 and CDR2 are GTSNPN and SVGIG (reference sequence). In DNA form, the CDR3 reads TGTGCCTGGAGCCAAAACCCCAGGGGTAATTCACCCCTCCACTTT. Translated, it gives CAWSQNPRGNSPLHF.

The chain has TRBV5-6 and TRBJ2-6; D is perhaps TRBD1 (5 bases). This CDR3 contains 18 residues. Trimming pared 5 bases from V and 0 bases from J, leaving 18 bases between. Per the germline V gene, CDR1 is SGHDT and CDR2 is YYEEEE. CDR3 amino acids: CASRIQGDRFSGANVLTF. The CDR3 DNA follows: TGTGCCAGCAGGATCCAGGGCGATCGATTCTCTGGGGCCAACGTCCTGACTTTC.

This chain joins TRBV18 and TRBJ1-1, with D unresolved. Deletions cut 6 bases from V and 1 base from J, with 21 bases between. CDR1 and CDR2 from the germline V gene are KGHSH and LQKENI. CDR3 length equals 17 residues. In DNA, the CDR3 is TGTGCCAGCTCGCCCCCTTCACCAGTCTCCACGAACACTGAAGCTTTCTTT. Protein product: CASSPPSPVSTNTEAFF.